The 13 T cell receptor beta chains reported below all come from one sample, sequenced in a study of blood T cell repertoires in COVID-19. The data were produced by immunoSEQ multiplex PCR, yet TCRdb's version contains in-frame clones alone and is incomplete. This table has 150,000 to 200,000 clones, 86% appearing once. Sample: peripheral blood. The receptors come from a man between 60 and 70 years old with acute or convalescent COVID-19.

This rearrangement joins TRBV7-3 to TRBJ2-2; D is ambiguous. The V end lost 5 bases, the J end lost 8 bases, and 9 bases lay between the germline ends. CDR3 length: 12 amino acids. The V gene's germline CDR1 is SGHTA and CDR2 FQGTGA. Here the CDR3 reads CASSLRMGELFF. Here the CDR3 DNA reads TGTGCCAGCAGCCTGAGGATGGGGGAGCTGTTTTTT.

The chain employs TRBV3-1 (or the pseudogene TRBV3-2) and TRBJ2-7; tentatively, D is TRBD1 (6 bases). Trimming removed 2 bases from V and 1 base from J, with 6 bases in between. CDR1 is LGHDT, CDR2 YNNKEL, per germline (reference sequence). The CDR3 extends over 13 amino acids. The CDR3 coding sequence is TGTGCCAGCAGCCAAAGGGGGTCCTACGAGCAGTACTTC. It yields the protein CASSQRGSYEQYF.

DNA of the CDR3: TGCGCCAGCAGCGCCCCAGGAAGTCCGAATGAGCAGTTCTTC. Its protein product is CASSAPGSPNEQFF. The genes are TRBV5-1 and TRBJ2-1; D is unclear. The V and J ends lost 4 bases and 7 bases respectively, with 15 bases between them. This CDR3 comprises 14 residues. Looked up from germline, CDR1 is SGHRS and CDR2 is YFSETQ.

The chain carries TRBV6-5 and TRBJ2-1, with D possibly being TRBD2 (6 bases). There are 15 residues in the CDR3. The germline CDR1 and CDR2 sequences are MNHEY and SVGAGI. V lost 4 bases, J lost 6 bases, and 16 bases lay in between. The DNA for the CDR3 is TGTGCCAGCAGTTGGGGGGACCTCCCGTTCAATGAGCAGTTCTTC. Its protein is CASSWGDLPFNEQFF.

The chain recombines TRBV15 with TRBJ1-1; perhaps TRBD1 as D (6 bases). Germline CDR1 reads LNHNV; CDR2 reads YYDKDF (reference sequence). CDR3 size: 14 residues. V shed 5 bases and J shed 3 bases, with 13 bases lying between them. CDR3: CATSGDRTYTEAFF. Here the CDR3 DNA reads TGTGCCACCAGCGGTGACAGGACATACACTGAAGCTTTCTTT.

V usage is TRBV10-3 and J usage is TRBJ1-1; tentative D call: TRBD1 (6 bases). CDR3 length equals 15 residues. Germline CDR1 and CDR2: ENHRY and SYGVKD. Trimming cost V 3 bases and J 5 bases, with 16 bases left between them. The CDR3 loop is CAISDADRWATEAFF. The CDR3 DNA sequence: TGTGCCATCAGTGATGCCGACAGGTGGGCGACTGAAGCTTTCTTT.

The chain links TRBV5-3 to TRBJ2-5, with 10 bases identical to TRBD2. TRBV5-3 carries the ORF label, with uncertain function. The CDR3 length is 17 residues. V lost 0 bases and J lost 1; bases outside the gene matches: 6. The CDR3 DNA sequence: TGTGCCAGAAGCTTGGACAGACTAGCGGGCCCCCAAGAGACCCAGTACTTC. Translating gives CARSLDRLAGPQETQYF.

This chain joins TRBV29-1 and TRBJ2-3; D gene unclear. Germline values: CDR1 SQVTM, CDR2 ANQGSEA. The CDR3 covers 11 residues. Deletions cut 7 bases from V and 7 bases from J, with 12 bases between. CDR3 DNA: TGCAGCGGTCTAGGCTCAAATACGCAGTATTTT. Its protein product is CSGLGSNTQYF.

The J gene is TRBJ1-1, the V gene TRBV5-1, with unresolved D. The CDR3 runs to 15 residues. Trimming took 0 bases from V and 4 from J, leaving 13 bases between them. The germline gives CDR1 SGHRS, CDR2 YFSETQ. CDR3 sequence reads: CASSLGPQAGTEAFF. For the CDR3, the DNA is TGCGCCAGCAGCTTGGGGCCTCAAGCGGGCACTGAAGCTTTCTTT.

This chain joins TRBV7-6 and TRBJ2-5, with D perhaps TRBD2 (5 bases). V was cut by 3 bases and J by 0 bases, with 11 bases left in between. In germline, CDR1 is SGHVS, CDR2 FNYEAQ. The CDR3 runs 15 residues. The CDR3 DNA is TGTGCCAGCAGCTTGTCCGGGGAGTACCAAGAGACCCAGTACTTC. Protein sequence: CASSLSGEYQETQYF.

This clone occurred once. The CDR3 sequence is CASSPGESADTQYF. In DNA form, the CDR3 reads TGCGCCAGCAGCCCGGGGGAGAGCGCAGATACGCAGTATTTT. The V and J genes are TRBV5-1 and TRBJ2-3; maybe TRBD2 (6 bases). The CDR3 has 14 residues. In germline, CDR1 is SGHRS, CDR2 YFSETQ. The V gene lost 4 bases and the J gene lost 4 bases, with 13 bases spanning the gap.

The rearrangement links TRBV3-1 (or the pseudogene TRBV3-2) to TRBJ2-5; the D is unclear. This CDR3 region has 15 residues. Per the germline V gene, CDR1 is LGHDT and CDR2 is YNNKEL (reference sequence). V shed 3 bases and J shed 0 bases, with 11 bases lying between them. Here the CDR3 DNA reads TGTGCCAGCAGCCAGGTCTTCCGGTACCAAGAGACCCAGTACTTC. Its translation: CASSQVFRYQETQYF.

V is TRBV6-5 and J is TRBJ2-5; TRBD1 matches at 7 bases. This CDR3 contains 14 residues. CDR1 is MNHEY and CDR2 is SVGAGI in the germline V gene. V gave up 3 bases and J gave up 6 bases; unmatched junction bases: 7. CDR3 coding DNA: TGTGCCAGCAGTTATTTCCGGGACAGAAAGACCCAGTACTTC. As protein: CASSYFRDRKTQYF.